One and the same sample provided the 24 T cell receptor beta chains below, sequenced in a study of blood T cell repertoires in COVID-19. Data came from immunoSEQ multiplex PCR; TCRdb stores just in-frame clones and leaves some out. The sample consists of roughly 59,000 clones, over 75% of them appearing once. The sequenced sample consisted of peripheral blood. These TCRs come from a human donor in a cohort sampled during active COVID-19.

This chain joins TRBV6-6 and TRBJ2-3; D is perhaps TRBD1 (6 bases). The CDR3 sequence is 16 residues long. Trimming pared 0 bases from V and 3 bases from J, leaving 13 bases between. From germline, CDR1 is MNHNY and CDR2 SVGAGI (reference sequence). This chain's CDR3 is CASSYSTGWGTDTQYF. CDR3 nucleotides: TGTGCCAGCAGTTACTCAACAGGGTGGGGGACAGATACGCAGTATTTT.

The chain has TRBV2 and TRBJ1-6; 7 bases align to TRBD1. V shed 6 bases, J shed 7 bases, and the junction held 9 bases outside the gene matches. The CDR3 contains 15 residues. The germline V gene has CDR1 SNHLY and CDR2 FYNNEI. Written as DNA, the CDR3 is TGTGCCAGCAGCAAGGGGGACAGCGGGAATTCACCCCTCCACTTT. Encoded protein: CASSKGDSGNSPLHF.

This chain links TRBV2 with TRBJ1-1; TRBD1 is a possible D gene (5 bases). Trimming stripped 5 bases from V and 5 bases from J, with 12 bases between. The germline V gene has CDR1 SNHLY and CDR2 FYNNEI. This CDR3 has 13 amino acids. CDR3 sequence reads: CASSYGRGTEAFF. The CDR3 nucleotides read TGTGCCAGCAGTTATGGGAGGGGAACTGAAGCTTTCTTT. The variable domain in full, completed from reference TRBV2 and TRBJ1-1, reads EPEVTQTPSHQVTQMGQEVILRCVPISNHLYFYWYRQILGQKVEFLVSFYNNEISEKSEIFDDQFSVERPDGSNFTLKIRSTKLEDSAMYFCASSYGRGTEAFFGQGTRLTVV.

The chain couples TRBV9 to TRBJ2-7; D gene unclear. Germline V gene sequence: CDR1 SGDLS, CDR2 YYNGEE. The CDR3 totals 14 residues. Trimming removed 0 bases at V and 3 bases at J, with 10 bases between. Here the CDR3 DNA reads TGTGCCAGCAGCGTAGGGATTAGCAGCTACGAGCAGTACTTC. Residues: CASSVGISSYEQYF.

V and J are TRBV2 and TRBJ1-1, with D unclear. The CDR3 length is 12 residues. Germline V lookup: CDR1 SNHLY, CDR2 FYNNEI. Trimming pared 6 bases from V and 3 bases from J, leaving 8 bases between. CDR3 coding DNA: TGTGCCAGCAGGAAGGACTACACTGAAGCTTTCTTT. Its protein is CASRKDYTEAFF.

In DNA form, the CDR3 reads TGCGCCAGCAGCTTGCAAGGACAGAGCTCCTACAATGAGCAGTTCTTC. Protein product: CASSLQGQSSYNEQFF. V and J are TRBV5-1 and TRBJ2-1, with D possibly TRBD1 on 6 matching bases. The V end was cut by 1 base, the J end by 0 bases, with 11 bases between. The CDR3 covers 16 residues. The germline V gene has CDR1 SGHRS and CDR2 YFSETQ.

This clone has just a few counts. V and J are TRBV11-3 and TRBJ2-7; 8 bases map to TRBD2. With V trimmed by 1 base and J by 2 bases, 4 bases remained unmatched. Looked up from germline, CDR1 is SGHNT and CDR2 is YENEEA. CDR3 length equals 15 residues. The CDR3 sequence is CASSLAPGGPYEQYF. The CDR3 DNA follows: TGTGCCAGCAGCTTAGCCCCGGGGGGGCCCTACGAGCAGTACTTC.

This clone occurred a few times. The chain couples TRBV5-1 to TRBJ1-6, with 10 bases aligning to TRBD1. The ends lost 6 bases at V and 6 bases at J; junction bases unmatched: 12. The CDR3 totals 17 residues. Germline CDR1 SGHRS, CDR2 YFSETQ. Written as DNA, the CDR3 is TGCGCCAGCACCTTCCGGGACAGGGGCCAGGGTAATTCACCCCTCCACTTT. Its translation: CASTFRDRGQGNSPLHF. Full variable domain (rest looked up from reference TRBV5-1 and TRBJ1-6): KAGVTQTPRYLIKTRGQQVTLSCSPISGHRSVSWYQQTPGQGLQFLFEYFSETQRNKGNFPGRFSGRQFSNSRSEMNVSTLELGDSALYLCASTFRDRGQGNSPLHFGNGTRLTVT.

V usage is TRBV10-2 and J usage is TRBJ2-1; D is unresolved. Between the trimmed V and J ends, which lost 0 bases and 6 bases, there was a span of 6 bases. This CDR3 is built from 13 residues. Germline values: CDR1 WSHSY, CDR2 SAAADI. In nucleotides, the CDR3 is TGCGCCAGCAGTGAGTCGAGTTCCAATGAGCAGTTCTTC. The encoded protein is CASSESSSNEQFF.

This chain connects TRBV6-2 or TRBV6-3 to TRBJ1-6; possible D gene TRBD1, 6 bases. CDR1 and CDR2 (germline): MNHEY, SVGEGT. The ends were cut back, 0 bases at V and 0 bases at J, with 12 bases in the middle. The CDR3 has 18 amino acids. The CDR3 region has the DNA TGTGCCAGCAGTTACTCGGACAGTGGATCCTCCTATAATTCACCCCTCCACTTT. Translated, it gives CASSYSDSGSSYNSPLHF.

CDR3 region: CASSDRLAGGRQETQYF. CDR3 in DNA: TGTGCCAGCTCGGACCGACTAGCGGGAGGTAGACAAGAGACCCAGTACTTC. The rearrangement uses TRBV18 and TRBJ2-5, with TRBD2 matching over 13 bases. The CDR3 contains 17 residues. Trimming took 6 bases from V and 2 from J; bases not matched to a gene: 9. CDR1 and CDR2 from the germline V gene are KGHSH and LQKENI.

This chain links TRBV3-1 (or the pseudogene TRBV3-2) with TRBJ2-7; D may be TRBD1 (6 bases). V gave up 3 bases and J gave up 1 base, with 16 bases separating them. The CDR3 covers 16 residues. The V gene's germline CDR1 is LGHDT and CDR2 YNNKEL (reference sequence). The CDR3 DNA is TGTGCCAGCAGCCACCGAAACAGGGAACGGTCCTACGAGCAGTACTTC. It is translated as CASSHRNRERSYEQYF.

J is TRBJ2-7 and V is TRBV6-5; 7 bases are shared with TRBD2. The CDR3 is 16 amino acids. Germline-derived CDR1 and CDR2 are MNHEY and SVGAGI. With 0 bases clipped from V and 5 bases from J, the junction kept 10 bases outside the gene matches. The CDR3 loop is CASSYSMSTSSHEQYF. The CDR3 DNA follows: TGTGCCAGCAGTTACTCGATGTCGACTAGCAGTCACGAGCAGTACTTC.

This rearrangement joins TRBV9 to TRBJ1-2, with unresolved D. The germline CDR1 and CDR2 sequences are SGDLS and YYNGEE. Trimming stripped 0 bases from V and 5 bases from J, with 8 bases between. This CDR3 region has 13 residues. CDR3 sequence: CASSVDFVYGYTF. CDR3 DNA: TGTGCCAGCAGCGTAGACTTTGTTTATGGCTACACCTTC.

This sequence joins TRBV21-1 and TRBJ2-5; TRBD1 reflects the table's D call only, with no check against the DNA. TRBV21-1 corresponds to a pseudogene. This CDR3 spans 14 amino acids. As DNA, the CDR3 is TGTGCCAGCAGCAAAAGAAGACACGAAGAGACCCAGTACTTC. This codes for CASSKRRHEETQYF.

This rearrangement joins TRBV4-2 to TRBJ2-7, with unresolved D. This CDR3 region has 17 residues. Trimming left V 0 bases short and J 3 bases short, with 18 bases between. Germline CDR1 reads LGHNA; CDR2 reads YNFKEQ. The CDR3 sequence: CASSQELFGQVRYEQYF. The CDR3 region has the DNA TGTGCCAGCAGCCAAGAGTTGTTTGGCCAGGTGCGCTACGAGCAGTACTTC.

The V and J genes are TRBV19 and TRBJ1-3, with 7 bases fitting TRBD1. Germline loops: CDR1 LNHDA, CDR2 SQIVND (reference sequence). This CDR3 contains 15 residues. V trimming: 4 bases; J trimming: 2 bases; junction bases outside the gene matches: 5. The CDR3 reads CASSRGQQTGNTIYF. DNA for the CDR3: TGTGCCAGTAGTAGGGGACAGCAGACTGGAAACACCATATATTTT.

The chain combines TRBV7-9 with TRBJ1-1; no clear D. CDR3 length equals 14 residues. Trimming stripped 1 base from V and 2 bases from J, with 8 bases between. Germline V CDR1 and CDR2: SEHNR, FQNEAQ (reference sequence). CDR3 loop: CASSLVAPNTEAFF. The CDR3 region has the DNA TGTGCCAGCAGCTTAGTAGCGCCAAACACTGAAGCTTTCTTT.

The chain uses TRBV29-1 and TRBJ2-7; TRBD1 agrees at 7 bases. V gave up 6 bases and J gave up 2 bases; unmatched junction bases: 7. Germline V gene lookup returns CDR1 SQVTM and CDR2 ANQGSEA. This CDR3 spans 13 amino acids. DNA for the CDR3: TGCAGCGTAGGGGGCGGAGTAGCCTACGAGCAGTACTTC. Translated, it gives CSVGGGVAYEQYF.

The chain carries TRBV3-1 (or the pseudogene TRBV3-2) and TRBJ1-2, with a possible D match to TRBD1 (5 bases). From germline, CDR1 is LGHDT and CDR2 YNNKEL (reference sequence). The length of the CDR3 is 16 residues. V lost 4 bases and J 1 base, leaving 16 bases between the germline ends. The CDR3 is CASSPLGQIYNYGYTF. The CDR3 coding sequence is TGTGCCAGCAGCCCCCTGGGGCAGATATATAACTATGGCTACACCTTC.

This rearrangement joins TRBV19 to TRBJ2-5; no definite D call. Trimming removed 3 bases at V and 7 bases at J, with 12 bases between. Per germline, CDR1 LNHDA and CDR2 SQIVND (reference sequence). The CDR3 is 13 amino acids. For the CDR3, the DNA is TGTGCCAGTAGTATGGGCCCAAGCCGGACCCAGTACTTC. Protein: CASSMGPSRTQYF.

The chain combines TRBV6-5 with TRBJ1-1, with D perhaps matching TRBD1 (6 bases). With 7 bases removed from V and 1 base from J, the gap between germline ends came to 10 bases. This CDR3 has 13 amino acids. From germline, CDR1 is MNHEY and CDR2 SVGAGI. The CDR3: CASTKQGNTEAFF. The CDR3 DNA sequence: TGTGCCAGCACGAAACAGGGGAACACTGAAGCTTTCTTT.

The chain recombines TRBV19 with TRBJ1-5, with D tentatively TRBD1 (6 bases). The CDR3 spans 16 residues. Germline lookup yields CDR1 LNHDA and CDR2 SQIVND (reference sequence). V lost 6 bases to trimming and J lost 4 bases, with 19 bases between them. Here the CDR3 DNA reads TGTGCCAGTAGAAGGCAGGCAGGGGAGTGGAATCAGCCCCAGCATTTT. This sequence encodes CASRRQAGEWNQPQHF.

This chain joins TRBV3-1 (or the pseudogene TRBV3-2) and TRBJ1-1; 9 positions match TRBD1. V lost 1 base, J lost 3 bases, and 3 bases stayed unmatched. This CDR3 region has 15 residues. Germline CDR1 is LGHDT and CDR2 is YNNKEL (reference sequence). The CDR3 reads CASSQVGQGHTEAFF. The CDR3 region has the DNA TGTGCCAGCAGCCAAGTAGGACAGGGGCACACTGAAGCTTTCTTT.